Listed below are T cell receptor beta chains from one sample, sequenced in a study of blood T cell repertoires in COVID-19. TCRdb's copy holds only in-frame clones and misses some; the assay was immunoSEQ multiplex PCR. The sample comprises some 260,000 clones, around nine tenths of which are singletons, and 2.1% rests with the top ten. Sequencing was performed on peripheral blood. These receptors all stem from a woman aged 40 to 50 who had recovered from COVID-19. The CDR3 runs from the conserved cysteine through the conserved F or W. Fields, in order: V gene, D gene, CDR3 length, clone size, J gene, CDR3 DNA, CDR3 protein. A D gene is named only where the DNA matches it firmly. The size of a clone is reported for some rows only, either as once, few or many, or as a class for expanded clones.

v_call: TRBV4-3; d_call: TRBD2; cdr3_length: 16; clone_size: -; j_call: TRBJ2-1; cdr3_nt: TGCGCCAGCAGCCTAGGGACTAGCGGGTCTTACAATGAGCAGTTCTTC; cdr3_aa: CASSLGTSGSYNEQFF
v_call: TRBV25-1; d_call: TRBD2; cdr3_length: 15; clone_size: -; j_call: TRBJ2-7; cdr3_nt: TGTGCCAGCAGTGACCTAGGGAGGGGAGCGGACGAGCAGTACTTC; cdr3_aa: CASSDLGRGADEQYF
v_call: TRBV6-5; d_call: TRBD1; cdr3_length: 13; clone_size: few; j_call: TRBJ1-2; cdr3_nt: TGTGCCAGCAGTCCGACAGGGGAGAATGGCTACACCTTC; cdr3_aa: CASSPTGENGYTF
v_call: TRBV11-2; d_call: -; cdr3_length: 14; clone_size: few; j_call: TRBJ1-1; cdr3_nt: TGTGCCAGCAGCTTAGACGTCCGGGGGACTGAAGCTTTCTTT; cdr3_aa: CASSLDVRGTEAFF
v_call: TRBV30; d_call: -; cdr3_length: 13; clone_size: -; j_call: TRBJ1-6; cdr3_nt: TGTGCCTGGAGCCTTCAGGGGTACTCACCCCTCCACTTT; cdr3_aa: CAWSLQGYSPLHF
v_call: TRBV19; d_call: TRBD1; cdr3_length: 14; clone_size: -; j_call: TRBJ2-6; cdr3_nt: TGTGCCAGTAGTTCGGGACAGGGAGCCAACGTCCTGACTTTC; cdr3_aa: CASSSGQGANVLTF
v_call: TRBV5-4; d_call: TRBD1; cdr3_length: 14; clone_size: -; j_call: TRBJ1-1; cdr3_nt: TGTGCCAGCAGCGCCTGGACAGGGAACACTGAAGCTTTCTTT; cdr3_aa: CASSAWTGNTEAFF
v_call: TRBV2; d_call: TRBD1; cdr3_length: 15; clone_size: -; j_call: TRBJ1-2; cdr3_nt: TGTGCCAGGGCAGGGGGCGAGGAGAGTAGCTATGGCTACACCTTC; cdr3_aa: CARAGGEESSYGYTF
v_call: TRBV5-4; d_call: -; cdr3_length: 16; clone_size: once; j_call: TRBJ2-7; cdr3_nt: TGTGCCAGCAGCTTGGACGCGAGTATGAGCACCTACGAGCAGTACTTC; cdr3_aa: CASSLDASMSTYEQYF
v_call: TRBV19; d_call: -; cdr3_length: 13; clone_size: few; j_call: TRBJ2-4; cdr3_nt: TGTGCCAGTACCGTGGGGGGGGCAAACATTCAGTACTTC; cdr3_aa: CASTVGGANIQYF
v_call: TRBV6-5; d_call: TRBD2; cdr3_length: 16; clone_size: once; j_call: TRBJ2-1; cdr3_nt: TGTGCCAGCAGTTCTGTCATCGGGAGGGCCGGAAATGAGCAGTTCTTC; cdr3_aa: CASSSVIGRAGNEQFF
v_call: TRBV28; d_call: TRBD1; cdr3_length: 13; clone_size: -; j_call: TRBJ1-2; cdr3_nt: TGTGCCAGCAACACCCAGGGACAGAGGGGTAACACCTTC; cdr3_aa: CASNTQGQRGNTF
v_call: TRBV2; d_call: TRBD1; cdr3_length: 16; clone_size: -; j_call: TRBJ1-6; cdr3_nt: TGTGCCAGCAGTGAAGATTTAGGGGCAGGGGGTTCACCCCTCCACTTT; cdr3_aa: CASSEDLGAGGSPLHF
v_call: TRBV19; d_call: TRBD1; cdr3_length: 14; clone_size: -; j_call: TRBJ2-7; cdr3_nt: TGTGCCAGTAACGGGGGACAGGGGAACTACGAGCAGTACTTC; cdr3_aa: CASNGGQGNYEQYF